This T cell receptor (beta chain) emerged from a study of OX40 agonist ivuxolimab in advanced cancers. Study context: Two cutaneous melanoma patients and one hepatocellular carcinoma patient, three in all, had partial responses.

This table comes from immunoSEQ multiplex PCR, and its TCRdb copy is limited to in-frame clones, with some not included. Among approximately 130,000 clones listed, approximately 90% were seen once. Worth noting for this clone: The antigen is undetermined.

Study-wide findings and caveats: With doses of 0.1-3.0 mg/kg, partial responders showed among the lowest clonal expansion. Among some nonresponders, normalized T-cell clonal expansion was also low. More expanded clones were seen, on average, in CD8+ T cells than in CD4+.

This specimen was CD4+ or CD8+ T cells sorted from blood, taken in a trial of the OX40 agonist ivuxolimab. The sequence derives from an adult with an advanced solid tumor such as melanoma, head and neck, liver or kidney cancer.

CDR3 nucleotide sequence: TGCGCCAGCAGCTTAACGGGACAGGGGACGGCAATTGAGCAGTTCTTC. This translates into CASSLTGQGTAIEQFF. The chain joins TRBV5-1 to TRBJ2-1; 10 nucleotides align to TRBD1. The V gene end was trimmed by 2 bases and the J gene end by 9 bases; junction bases not matched to a gene: 11. The germline V gene encodes CDR1 SGHRS and CDR2 YFSETQ. This CDR3 has 16 residues. The variable domain in full, completed from reference TRBV5-1 and TRBJ2-1, reads KAGVTQTPRYLIKTRGQQVTLSCSPISGHRSVSWYQQTPGQGLQFLFEYFSETQRNKGNFPGRFSGRQFSNSRSEMNVSTLELGDSALYLCASSLTGQGTAIEQFFGPGTRLTVL.